The 20 T cell receptor beta chains given below trace back to one sample, sequenced in a study of blood T cell repertoires in COVID-19. Assay: immunoSEQ multiplex PCR; the TCRdb copy retains only in-frame clones and omits some. The table lists under 60,000 clones, about four fifths of them singletons. The sequenced material came from peripheral blood. The receptors derive from a human donor in a cohort sampled during active COVID-19.

This chain uses TRBV21-1 with TRBJ1-2. TRBV21-1 is labeled a pseudogene. The CDR3 extends over 14 amino acids. The CDR3 spells CASSKLRGGHGYTF. DNA for the CDR3: TGTGCCAGCAGCAAATTAAGGGGGGGGCATGGCTACACCTTC.

This clone was picked up a small number of times. The V gene is TRBV20-1, the J gene TRBJ1-2; the D gene is possibly TRBD1 (5 bases). The CDR3 is 11 residues long. V lost 3 bases and J 8 bases, leaving 10 bases between the germline ends. Germline V gene lookup returns CDR1 DFQATT and CDR2 SNEGSKA (reference sequence). The CDR3 DNA reads TGCAGTGCTAGTGTGCAGGGAGGCTACACCTTC. This codes for CSASVQGGYTF.

This chain uses TRBV7-2 with TRBJ2-3, with a possible D match to TRBD1 (5 bases). In germline, CDR1 is SGHTA, CDR2 FQGNSA. V lost 0 bases and J lost 8, with 15 bases in between. The CDR3 contains 15 residues. The CDR3 bases are TGTGCCAGCAGCTTAGCGCTGCAGGGTGCGTCTACGCAGTATTTT. Translating gives CASSLALQGASTQYF.

V is TRBV19 and J is TRBJ2-6, with D tentatively TRBD1 (6 bases). The CDR3 runs to 14 residues. CDR1 LNHDA and CDR2 SQIVND come from the germline V gene (reference sequence). Trimming cost V 4 bases and J 4 bases, with 8 bases left between them. CDR3: CASSTGVGANVLTF. CDR3 coding DNA: TGTGCCAGTAGTACAGGGGTCGGGGCCAACGTCCTGACTTTC.

The rearrangement links TRBV6-5 to TRBJ1-2; the match to TRBD1 covers 9 bases. Germline V lookup: CDR1 MNHEY, CDR2 SVGAGI. Trimming cost V 9 bases and J 2 bases; bases outside gene matches: 7. There are 14 residues in the CDR3. CDR3 loop: CASRRTGENYGYTF. DNA of the CDR3: TGTGCCAGTCGTCGGACAGGGGAAAACTATGGCTACACCTTC.

The genes are TRBV7-2 and TRBJ1-3, with TRBD1 matching over 7 bases. The CDR3 totals 16 residues. CDR1 and CDR2 from the germline V gene are SGHTA and FQGNSA. The trim removed 5 bases at V and 2 bases at J, leaving 9 bases unmatched. In nucleotides, the CDR3 is TGTGCCAGCAGCGCCCACAGGGGAGGAACTGGAAACACCATATATTTT. Translation: CASSAHRGGTGNTIYF. The entire variable domain, with the rest obtained from reference TRBV7-2 and TRBJ1-3, is as follows: GAGVSQSPSNKVTEKGKDVELRCDPISGHTALYWYRQSLGQGLEFLIYFQGNSAPDKSGLPSDRFSAERTGGSVSTLTIQRTQQEDSAVYLCASSAHRGGTGNTIYFGEGSWLTVV.

This clone came up once. V usage is TRBV20-1 and J usage is TRBJ1-5; D remains unclear. Germline-derived CDR1 and CDR2 are DFQATT and SNEGSKA (reference sequence). V lost 3 bases to trimming and J lost 2 bases, with 11 bases between them. This CDR3 region has 14 residues. Written as DNA, the CDR3 is TGCAGTGCTAGTCGCGAATACGGCAATCAGCCCCAGCATTTT. This gives the protein CSASREYGNQPQHF.

J is TRBJ2-5 and V is TRBV28; 8 nucleotides align to TRBD2. CDR1 and CDR2 (germline): MDHEN, SYDVKM. The J segment lost 4 bases and the V segment lost 5 bases, leaving 3 bases of the junction unmatched. This CDR3 is built from 13 residues. The chain's CDR3 is CASSVAGLETQYF. The CDR3 DNA follows: TGTGCCAGCAGTGTAGCGGGGTTAGAGACCCAGTACTTC.

This rearrangement joins TRBV6-4 to TRBJ1-3; D not certain. The germline V gene has CDR1 MRHNA and CDR2 SNTAGT. There are 16 residues in the CDR3. V lost 6 bases and J lost 0, with 15 bases in between. The CDR3 region has the DNA TGTGCCAGCAGAGATACGTCGGGGTCCTCTGGAAACACCATATATTTT. It is translated as CASRDTSGSSGNTIYF.

J is TRBJ1-3 and V is TRBV3-1 (or the pseudogene TRBV3-2); weak D call: TRBD1 (6 bases). V lost 2 bases and J lost 4, with 12 bases in between. Germline V lookup: CDR1 LGHDT, CDR2 YNNKEL (reference sequence). This CDR3 region has 15 residues. DNA of the CDR3: TGTGCCAGCAGCCAACAGGGGACGTCCGGAAACACCATATATTTT. Its protein is CASSQQGTSGNTIYF.

The rearrangement links TRBV7-8 to TRBJ2-7, with a weak D call TRBD1 (6 bases). Trimming removed 5 bases from V and 0 bases from J, with 29 bases in between. The CDR3 sequence is 20 residues long. Germline CDR1 is SGHVS and CDR2 is FQNEAQ. The CDR3 nucleotides read TGTGCCAGCAGCCCAAAGGTTGCGGAGAGGCAGGGGATTTTCTCCTACGAGCAGTACTTC. This encodes CASSPKVAERQGIFSYEQYF.

The chain combines TRBV14 with TRBJ2-3; 9 nucleotides match TRBD2. This CDR3 is built from 16 residues. CDR1 and CDR2 from the germline V gene are SGHDN and FVKESK. The trim removed 2 bases at V and 2 bases at J, leaving 5 bases unmatched. The DNA for the CDR3 is TGTGCCAGCAGCCAATACGTAGCGGGGGTCACAGATACGCAGTATTTT. Protein product: CASSQYVAGVTDTQYF. Full variable domain (missing parts from reference TRBV14 and TRBJ2-3): EAGVTQFPSHSVIEKGQTVTLRCDPISGHDNLYWYRRVMGKEIKFLLHFVKESKQDESGMPNNRFLAERTGGTYSTLKVQPAELEDSGVYFCASSQYVAGVTDTQYFGPGTRLTVL.

V is TRBV7-2 and J is TRBJ1-1; 8 bases match TRBD1. The CDR3 extends over 14 amino acids. V lost 1 base, J lost 3 bases, and 1 base stayed unmatched. The germline V gene encodes CDR1 SGHTA and CDR2 FQGNSA. CDR3 loop: CASSLVQGDTEAFF. The CDR3 nucleotides read TGTGCCAGCAGCTTAGTACAGGGGGACACTGAAGCTTTCTTT.

The chain recombines TRBV24-1 with TRBJ1-1; TRBD1 might be the D (5 bases). The germline gives CDR1 KGHDR, CDR2 SFDVKD. The CDR3 is 11 residues long. Trimming shortened V by 5 bases and J by 7 bases, and 7 bases separated the two germline ends. CDR3 nucleotides: TGTGCCACCAGTGCCCAGGGTGAAGCTTTCTTT. As protein: CATSAQGEAFF.

This rearrangement joins TRBV11-2 to TRBJ1-1; perhaps TRBD1 as D (6 bases). The length of the CDR3 is 15 residues. Germline lookup yields CDR1 SGHAT and CDR2 FQNNGV. V gave up 2 bases and J gave up 1 base, with 11 bases separating them. CDR3 bases: TGTGCCAGCAGCTTATGGGGGACAAGGAACACTGAAGCTTTCTTT. Protein product: CASSLWGTRNTEAFF. Based on the CDR3 plus reference TRBV11-2 and TRBJ1-1, the full variable domain is EAGVAQSPRYKIIEKRQSVAFWCNPISGHATLYWYQQILGQGPKLLIQFQNNGVVDDSQLPKDRFSAERLKGVDSTLKIQPAKLEDSAVYLCASSLWGTRNTEAFFGQGTRLTVV.

This chain links TRBV11-2 with TRBJ2-4, with TRBD2 as a possible D gene (5 bases). Between the trimmed V and J ends, which lost 1 base and 1 base, there was a span of 5 bases. In germline, CDR1 is SGHAT, CDR2 FQNNGV. The CDR3 contains 14 residues. This chain's CDR3 is CASSLAGAKNIQYF. CDR3 in DNA: TGTGCCAGCAGCTTAGCGGGGGCCAAAAACATTCAGTACTTC.

V is TRBV18 and J is TRBJ2-6; no clear D. V was cut by 7 bases and J by 2 bases, with 9 bases left in between. Germline-derived CDR1 and CDR2 are KGHSH and LQKENI. This CDR3 contains 14 residues. CDR3 nucleotides: TGTGCCAGCTGTCGGGTTGCTGGGGCCAACGTCCTGACTTTC. Its protein product is CASCRVAGANVLTF.

This clone was detected once. The J gene is TRBJ1-6, the V gene TRBV6-5; D is unclear. The V end was cut by 2 bases, the J end by 6 bases, with 8 bases between. The CDR3 length is 14 residues. The V gene's germline CDR1 is MNHEY and CDR2 SVGAGI. CDR3 sequence: CASSYRRSNSPLHF. Here the CDR3 DNA reads TGTGCCAGCAGTTACCGACGGAGTAATTCACCCCTCCACTTT.

The chain couples TRBV27 to TRBJ2-7; possible D gene TRBD1, 6 bases. The CDR3 consists of 12 residues. V lost 5 bases and J 3 bases, leaving 8 bases between the germline ends. The germline CDR1 and CDR2 sequences are MNHEY and SMNVEV (reference sequence). The CDR3 region has the DNA TGTGCCAGCAGTCGGGACAACTACGAGCAGTACTTC. It yields the protein CASSRDNYEQYF.

The rearrangement joins TRBV6-5 to TRBJ1-1; 11 nucleotides line up with TRBD1. CDR1 and CDR2 (germline): MNHEY, SVGAGI. Trimming removed 2 bases from V and 10 bases from J; junction bases left unmatched: 6. This CDR3 region has 14 residues. The CDR3 here is CASSYLGTGGSAFF. CDR3 sequence (DNA): TGTGCCAGCAGTTACCTTGGGACAGGGGGATCAGCTTTCTTT.